This TCR beta chain originates from a study of T cells after yellow fever vaccination. Overall study findings and caveats: The study re-detected most primary-vaccination clones after the booster (around 96% CD4, roughly 90% CD8).

MiXCR, applied by TCRdb to the 5' RACE reads, yields one record per CDR3 protein. The sample shows some 150,000 distinct CDR3 sequences, 5% to 8% of them seen only once. Remarks on this clonotype: Its antigen is as yet unknown.

The source is a man aged 30-40 years who received the YFV17D yellow fever vaccine. The sequencing here drew on CD4+ T cells sorted from PBMCs, taken 10 days after the yellow fever booster vaccination.

DNA for the CDR3: TGTGCCAGCAGTCGGGCATGGGGCACAGATACGCAGTATTTT. Amino acid sequence: CASSRAWGTDTQYF. The chain links TRBV12-3 or TRBV12-4 to TRBJ2-3, with D unclear. The CDR3 runs to 14 residues. V was clipped by 5 bases and J by 1 base, with 10 bases between them.